The following is a TCR beta chain sequence with its context. The repertoire was sequenced with immunoSEQ multiplex PCR; TCRdb's copy has only in-frame clones and lacks some. This sample has about 88,000 clones, with more than 80% found just once. This record belongs to a study of OX40 agonist ivuxolimab in advanced cancers. The clonotype originates from an adult with an advanced solid tumor such as melanoma, head and neck, liver or kidney cancer. Specimen: CD4+ or CD8+ T cells sorted from blood, collected in a trial of the OX40 agonist ivuxolimab.

The CDR3 loop is CASSVDREYGYTF. CDR3 nucleotides: TGTGCCAGCAGCGTAGACAGGGAATATGGCTACACCTTC. The J gene is TRBJ1-2, the V gene TRBV9; TRBD1 is a possible D gene (6 bases). CDR3 size: 13 residues. Germline CDR1 reads SGDLS; CDR2 reads YYNGEE. The V gene lost 0 bases and the J gene lost 5 bases, with 8 bases spanning the gap.